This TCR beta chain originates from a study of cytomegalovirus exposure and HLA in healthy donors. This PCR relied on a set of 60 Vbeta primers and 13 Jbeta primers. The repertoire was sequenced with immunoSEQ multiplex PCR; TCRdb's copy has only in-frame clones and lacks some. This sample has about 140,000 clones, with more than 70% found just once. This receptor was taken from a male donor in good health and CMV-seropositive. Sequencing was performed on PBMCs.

The CDR3 nucleotides read TGTGCCAGCACTTATAAAGCGGGAGGGCCGGACAATGAGCAGTTCTTC. Its translation is CASTYKAGGPDNEQFF. The chain links TRBV27 to TRBJ2-1, with TRBD2 identical over 10 bases. This CDR3 spans 16 amino acids. Germline CDR1 MNHEY, CDR2 SMNVEV (reference sequence). V lost 7 bases and J lost 5; bases outside the gene matches: 11.